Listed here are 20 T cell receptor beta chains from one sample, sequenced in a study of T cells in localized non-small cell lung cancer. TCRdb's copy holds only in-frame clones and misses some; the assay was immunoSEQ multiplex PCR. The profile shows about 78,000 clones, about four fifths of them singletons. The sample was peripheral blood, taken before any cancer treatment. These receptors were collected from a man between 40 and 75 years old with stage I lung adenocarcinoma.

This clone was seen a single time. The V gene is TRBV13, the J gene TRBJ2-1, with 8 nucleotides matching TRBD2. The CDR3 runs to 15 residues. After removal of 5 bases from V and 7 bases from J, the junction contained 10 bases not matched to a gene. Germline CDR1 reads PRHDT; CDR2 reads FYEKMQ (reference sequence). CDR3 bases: TGTGCCAGCAGCCCTCAAGTCGGGAGGGCAAATGAGCAGTTCTTC. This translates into CASSPQVGRANEQFF.

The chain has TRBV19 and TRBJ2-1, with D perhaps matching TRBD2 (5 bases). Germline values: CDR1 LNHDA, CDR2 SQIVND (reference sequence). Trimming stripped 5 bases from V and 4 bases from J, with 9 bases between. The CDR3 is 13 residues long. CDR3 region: CASSLRGYNEQFF. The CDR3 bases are TGTGCCAGTAGTCTCAGAGGGTACAATGAGCAGTTCTTC.

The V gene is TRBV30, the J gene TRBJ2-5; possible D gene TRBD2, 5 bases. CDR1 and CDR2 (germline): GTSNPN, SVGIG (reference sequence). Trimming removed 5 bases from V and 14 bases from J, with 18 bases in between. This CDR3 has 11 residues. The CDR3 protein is CAWGAEERQYF. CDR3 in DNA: TGTGCCTGGGGCGCGGAGGAGAGACAATACTTC.

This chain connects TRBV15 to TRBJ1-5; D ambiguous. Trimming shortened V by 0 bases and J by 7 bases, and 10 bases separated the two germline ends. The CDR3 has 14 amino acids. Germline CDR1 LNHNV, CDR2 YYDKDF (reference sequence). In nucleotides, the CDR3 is TGTGCCACCAGCAGAGAATACGGAGGCCAGCCCCAGCATTTT. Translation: CATSREYGGQPQHF. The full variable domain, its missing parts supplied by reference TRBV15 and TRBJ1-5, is DAMVIQNPRYQVTQFGKPVTLSCSQTLNHNVMYWYQQKSSQAPKLLFHYYDKDFNNEADTPDNFQSRRPNTSFCFLDIRSPGLGDTAMYLCATSREYGGQPQHFGDGTRLSIL.

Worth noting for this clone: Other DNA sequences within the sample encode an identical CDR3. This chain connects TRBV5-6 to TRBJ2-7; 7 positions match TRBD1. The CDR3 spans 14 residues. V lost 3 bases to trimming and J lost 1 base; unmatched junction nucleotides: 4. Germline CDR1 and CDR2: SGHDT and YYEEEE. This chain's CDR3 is CASSWTGPSYEQYF. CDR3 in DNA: TGTGCCAGCAGCTGGACAGGACCATCCTACGAGCAGTACTTC.

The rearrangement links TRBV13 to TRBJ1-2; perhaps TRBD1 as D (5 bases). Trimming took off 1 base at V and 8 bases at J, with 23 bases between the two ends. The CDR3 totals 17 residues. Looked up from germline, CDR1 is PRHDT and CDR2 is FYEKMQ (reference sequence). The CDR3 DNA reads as TGTGCCAGCAGCTTAGAAGAGAAAGGTGCAGTGGGGCGAGGCTACACCTTC. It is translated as CASSLEEKGAVGRGYTF.

As DNA, the CDR3 is TGCGCCAGCAGTGGGCAGGCCTCCTACGAGCAGTACTTC. Protein sequence: CASSGQASYEQYF. The V call is TRBV10-2, the J call TRBJ2-7; no reliable D call. The CDR3 extends over 13 amino acids. Germline CDR1 and CDR2: WSHSY and SAAADI. V was cut by 4 bases and J by 0 bases, with 7 bases left in between.

This CDR3 reads CASSQLGENEQFF. The CDR3 bases are TGTGCCAGCAGTCAACTGGGGGAAAATGAGCAGTTCTTC. The gene calls are TRBV6-6 and TRBJ2-1; D is tentatively TRBD1 or TRBD2 (5 bases each). Germline V gene data show CDR1 as MNHNY and CDR2 as SVGAGI (reference sequence). The CDR3 has 13 amino acids. The V and J ends lost 5 bases and 7 bases respectively, with 12 bases between them.

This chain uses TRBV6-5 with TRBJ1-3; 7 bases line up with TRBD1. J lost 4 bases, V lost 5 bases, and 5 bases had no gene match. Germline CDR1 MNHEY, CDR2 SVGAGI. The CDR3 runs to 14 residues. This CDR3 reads CASSPRGLGNTIYF. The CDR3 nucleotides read TGTGCCAGCAGTCCGAGGGGGCTCGGAAACACCATATATTTT.

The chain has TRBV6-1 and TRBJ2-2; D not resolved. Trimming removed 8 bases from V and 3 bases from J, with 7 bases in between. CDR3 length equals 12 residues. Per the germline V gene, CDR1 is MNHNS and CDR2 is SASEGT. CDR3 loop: CASRSDTGELFF. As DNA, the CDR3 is TGTGCCAGCCGCAGCGACACCGGGGAGCTGTTTTTT.

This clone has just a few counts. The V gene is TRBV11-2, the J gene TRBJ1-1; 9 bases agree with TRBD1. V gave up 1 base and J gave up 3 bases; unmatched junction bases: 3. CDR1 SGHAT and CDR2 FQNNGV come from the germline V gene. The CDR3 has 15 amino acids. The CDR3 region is CASSLGDRDYTEAFF. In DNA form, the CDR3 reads TGTGCCAGCAGCTTAGGGGACAGGGATTACACTGAAGCTTTCTTT.

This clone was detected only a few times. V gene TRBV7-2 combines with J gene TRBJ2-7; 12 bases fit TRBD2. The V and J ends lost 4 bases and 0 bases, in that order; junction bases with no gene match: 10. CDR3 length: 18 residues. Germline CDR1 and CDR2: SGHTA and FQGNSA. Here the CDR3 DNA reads TGTGCCAGCAGCTCTTCGACTAGCGGGGGCCCCACCTCCTACGAGCAGTACTTC. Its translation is CASSSSTSGGPTSYEQYF.

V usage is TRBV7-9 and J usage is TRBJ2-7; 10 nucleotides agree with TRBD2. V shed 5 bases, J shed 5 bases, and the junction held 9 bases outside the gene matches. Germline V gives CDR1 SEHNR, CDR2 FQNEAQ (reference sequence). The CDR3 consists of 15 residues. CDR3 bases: TGTGCCAGCAGCCCCCAAGCGGGAGGGTTCAACGAGCAGTACTTC. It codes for CASSPQAGGFNEQYF.

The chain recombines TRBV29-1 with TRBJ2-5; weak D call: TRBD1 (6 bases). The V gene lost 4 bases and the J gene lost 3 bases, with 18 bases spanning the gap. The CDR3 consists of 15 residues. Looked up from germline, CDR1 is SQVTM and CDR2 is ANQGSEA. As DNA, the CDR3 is TGCAGCGTTGTCCCCCCCGGGACACTTGAAGAGACCCAGTACTTC. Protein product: CSVVPPGTLEETQYF.

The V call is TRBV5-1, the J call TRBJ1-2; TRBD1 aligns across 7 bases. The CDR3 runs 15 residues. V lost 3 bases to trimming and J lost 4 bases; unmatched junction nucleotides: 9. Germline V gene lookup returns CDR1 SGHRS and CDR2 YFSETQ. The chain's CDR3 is CASSSGTAAFYGYTF. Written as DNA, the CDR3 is TGCGCCAGCAGCTCCGGGACAGCCGCTTTCTATGGCTACACCTTC.

CDR3 coding DNA: TGCGCCAGCAGCCAAGCGTCGGCCGTCGGCAGGGGGCTGGGAAACACCATATATTTT. It encodes CASSQASAVGRGLGNTIYF. The rearrangement uses TRBV4-3 and TRBJ1-3; TRBD1 aligns across 8 bases. Losses at the gene ends were 1 base for V and 4 bases for J; bases not matched to a gene: 15. The CDR3 runs to 19 residues. CDR1 is LGHNA and CDR2 is YSLEER in the germline V gene.

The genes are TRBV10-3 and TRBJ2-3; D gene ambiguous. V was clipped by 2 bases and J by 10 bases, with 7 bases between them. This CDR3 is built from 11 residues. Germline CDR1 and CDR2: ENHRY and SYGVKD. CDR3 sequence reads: CAISEDRAQYF. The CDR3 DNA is TGTGCCATCAGTGAGGATCGCGCGCAGTATTTT.

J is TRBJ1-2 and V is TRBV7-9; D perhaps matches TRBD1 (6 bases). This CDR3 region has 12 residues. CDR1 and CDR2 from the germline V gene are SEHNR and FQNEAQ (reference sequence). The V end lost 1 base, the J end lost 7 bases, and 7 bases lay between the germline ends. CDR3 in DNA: TGTGCCAGCAGCTTAGAAGGGGGTGGCTACACCTTC. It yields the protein CASSLEGGGYTF.

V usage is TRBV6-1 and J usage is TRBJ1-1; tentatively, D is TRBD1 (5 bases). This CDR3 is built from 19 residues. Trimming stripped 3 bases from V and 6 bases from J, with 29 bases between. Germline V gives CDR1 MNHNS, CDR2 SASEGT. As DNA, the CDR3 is TGTGCCAGCAGTGACATCCAGTTTAGCCAGGGTCGGGGTGTCGCTGAAGCTTTCTTT. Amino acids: CASSDIQFSQGRGVAEAFF.

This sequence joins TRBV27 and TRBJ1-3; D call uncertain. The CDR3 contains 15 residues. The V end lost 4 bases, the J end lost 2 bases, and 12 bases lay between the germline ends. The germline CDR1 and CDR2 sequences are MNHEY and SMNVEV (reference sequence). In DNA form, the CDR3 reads TGTGCCAGCAGTTCCCTGACACCAGCTGGAAACACCATATATTTT. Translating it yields CASSSLTPAGNTIYF.